Shown below are 29 T cell receptor beta chains from a single sample sequenced in a study of blood T cell repertoires in COVID-19. The repertoire was sequenced with immunoSEQ multiplex PCR; TCRdb's copy has only in-frame clones and lacks some. The repertoire consists of about 71,000 clones, with 85% to 90% occurring once and the leading ten covering approximately 4.6%. The sequencing sample was made of peripheral blood. These receptor sequences come from an older man with acute or convalescent COVID-19.

The chain carries TRBV6-2 or TRBV6-3 and TRBJ2-7, with D perhaps matching TRBD1 (6 bases). There are 15 residues in the CDR3. Germline V CDR1 and CDR2: MNHEY, SVGEGT. Trimming took 4 bases from V and 2 from J, leaving 15 bases between them. The CDR3 reads CASSSSRTVTYEQYF. The DNA for the CDR3 is TGTGCCAGCAGTTCCTCCAGGACAGTTACCTACGAGCAGTACTTC.

This rearrangement joins TRBV24-1 to TRBJ2-3; 8 nucleotides match TRBD2. CDR3 length: 15 amino acids. The ends lost 9 bases at V and 1 base at J; junction bases unmatched: 8. Per the germline V gene, CDR1 is KGHDR and CDR2 is SFDVKD. The CDR3 DNA reads TGTGCCACCTCCACGTCAGCGGGGGGCACAGATACGCAGTATTTT. Its protein product is CATSTSAGGTDTQYF.

The chain has TRBV5-4 and TRBJ2-5; 10 positions agree with TRBD2. Germline V gene sequence: CDR1 SGHNT, CDR2 YYREEE (reference sequence). V was pared by 3 bases and J by 3 bases, with 11 bases of the junction left unmatched. The CDR3 covers 17 residues. The CDR3 is CASSWGLAGAGEETQYF. The DNA for the CDR3 is TGTGCCAGCAGCTGGGGGCTAGCGGGAGCAGGGGAAGAGACCCAGTACTTC.

Only one count was recorded for this clone. Sequence at one end of the junction differs from germline and may be a read error. The chain uses TRBV19 and TRBJ2-4, with TRBD1 identical over 9 bases. The CDR3 runs 13 residues. Per the germline V gene, CDR1 is LNHDA and CDR2 is SQIVND (reference sequence). This CDR3 reads CASSIEWDRVRHF. The CDR3 DNA reads as TGTGCCAGTAGTATAGAGTGGGACAGGGTGCGCCACTTC.

This clone was detected a few times. V gene TRBV5-1 combines with J gene TRBJ2-1, with TRBD2 matching 9 bases. The J segment lost 4 bases and the V segment lost 0 bases, leaving 5 bases of the junction unmatched. Germline CDR1 SGHRS, CDR2 YFSETQ. The CDR3 is made up of 16 amino acids. The CDR3 sequence: CASSLGGSGGYNEQFF. CDR3 coding DNA: TGCGCCAGCAGCTTGGGTGGTAGCGGGGGATACAATGAGCAGTTCTTC.

This chain uses TRBV18 with TRBJ1-5; 8 nucleotides agree with TRBD1. V lost 3 bases to trimming and J lost 7 bases; unmatched junction nucleotides: 5. CDR3 length: 14 amino acids. Germline V gene lookup returns CDR1 KGHSH and CDR2 LQKENI. The CDR3 coding sequence is TGTGCCAGCTCACCTGACAGGGGATACCAGCCCCAGCATTTT. Amino acids: CASSPDRGYQPQHF.

This clone was seen a handful of times. The CDR3 DNA is TGTGCCAGCAGCCGGTTCAGGGGGCAGGACACCGGGGAGCTGTTTTTT. This encodes CASSRFRGQDTGELFF. This sequence joins TRBV7-9 and TRBJ2-2; 8 bases map to TRBD1. The trim removed 5 bases at V and 3 bases at J, leaving 8 bases unmatched. CDR3 length: 16 amino acids. Germline V lookup: CDR1 SEHNR, CDR2 FQNEAQ (reference sequence).

The chain couples TRBV20-1 to TRBJ1-5, with TRBD1 as a possible D gene (5 bases). The V end was cut by 3 bases, the J end by 11 bases, with 14 bases between. Germline assignment: CDR1 DFQATT and CDR2 SNEGSKA (reference sequence). This CDR3 contains 12 residues. The CDR3 nucleotides are TGCAGTGCTAGTCGCGGGGGGGGGACCCAGCATTTT. This codes for CSASRGGGTQHF.

In DNA form, the CDR3 reads TGCGCCAGCAGCCAGGGATCTAACTATGGCTACACCTTC. It is translated as CASSQGSNYGYTF. The V gene is TRBV5-1, the J gene TRBJ1-2; a weak D match, TRBD1 (5 bases). Germline CDR1 and CDR2: SGHRS and YFSETQ. Trimming left V 4 bases short and J 0 bases short, with 7 bases between. This CDR3 contains 13 residues.

The chain employs TRBV7-2 and TRBJ2-3; tentatively, D is TRBD2 (6 bases). The V and J ends lost 4 bases and 4 bases respectively, with 12 bases between them. Germline-derived CDR1 and CDR2 are SGHTA and FQGNSA. CDR3 length: 14 residues. The CDR3 coding sequence is TGTGCCAGCAGCTCAAGACTAGACGCAGATACGCAGTATTTT. Residues: CASSSRLDADTQYF.

The J gene is TRBJ1-1, the V gene TRBV14; 7 nucleotides align to TRBD1. Trimming removed 4 bases from V and 7 bases from J; junction bases left unmatched: 3. The CDR3 runs to 12 residues. Germline V gene sequence: CDR1 SGHDN, CDR2 FVKESK. CDR3 bases: TGTGCCAGCAGCCCAGGGGGACTTGAAGCTTTCTTT. Protein sequence: CASSPGGLEAFF. The full variable domain, its missing parts supplied by reference TRBV14 and TRBJ1-1, is EAGVTQFPSHSVIEKGQTVTLRCDPISGHDNLYWYRRVMGKEIKFLLHFVKESKQDESGMPNNRFLAERTGGTYSTLKVQPAELEDSGVYFCASSPGGLEAFFGQGTRLTVV.

The V gene is TRBV25-1, the J gene TRBJ1-4; 8 nucleotides line up with TRBD1. J was trimmed by 8 bases and V by 3 bases; bases with no gene match: 11. There are 16 residues in the CDR3. Germline loops: CDR1 MGHDK, CDR2 SYGVNS. CDR3 bases: TGTGCCAGCAGTGATGGGCCAGGGGGCGGGGACGAAAAACTGTTTTTT. This translates into CASSDGPGGGDEKLFF. The whole variable domain, filled in from reference TRBV25-1 and TRBJ1-4, reads EADIYQTPRYLVIGTGKKITLECSQTMGHDKMYWYQQDPGMELHLIHYSYGVNSTEKGDLSSESTVSRIRTEHFPLTLESARPSHTSQYLCASSDGPGGGDEKLFFGSGTQLSVL.

This clone was seen only a few times. This chain uses TRBV28 with TRBJ2-1; possibly TRBD2 for D (6 bases). The ends were cut back, 1 base at V and 10 bases at J, with 8 bases in the middle. The germline V gene encodes CDR1 MDHEN and CDR2 SYDVKM. The CDR3 extends over 12 amino acids. The CDR3 nucleotides are TGTGCCAGCAGTTTATATAGCGGCGAGCAGTTCTTC. It yields the protein CASSLYSGEQFF.

The chain joins TRBV5-1 to TRBJ1-2; TRBD1 matches 10 bases. The CDR3 runs 14 residues. CDR1 and CDR2 (germline): SGHRS, YFSETQ. Trimming removed 0 bases from V and 7 bases from J; junction bases left unmatched: 3. The CDR3 region is CASSLDGTGVGYTF. DNA for the CDR3: TGCGCCAGCAGCTTGGATGGGACAGGGGTTGGCTACACCTTC.

This chain links TRBV28 with TRBJ2-5, with D possibly being TRBD2 (5 bases). This CDR3 is built from 12 residues. Germline V lookup: CDR1 MDHEN, CDR2 SYDVKM. Between the trimmed V and J ends, which lost 7 bases and 3 bases, there was a span of 9 bases. Here the CDR3 DNA reads TGTGCCAGCATGACGGGGAAAGAGACCCAGTACTTC. Translating it yields CASMTGKETQYF.

J is TRBJ2-7 and V is TRBV24-1; TRBD2 agrees at 8 bases. Germline values: CDR1 KGHDR, CDR2 SFDVKD. The CDR3 extends over 13 amino acids. Losses at the gene ends were 4 bases for V and 9 bases for J; bases not matched to a gene: 7. The DNA of the CDR3 is TGTGCCACCAGTGACCCCGGGAGGGTAGGGCAGTACTTC. Residues: CATSDPGRVGQYF.

This chain joins TRBV3-1 (or the pseudogene TRBV3-2) and TRBJ2-7, with 7 bases identical to TRBD1. Germline V gene sequence: CDR1 LGHDT, CDR2 YNNKEL (reference sequence). V was pared by 4 bases and J by 5 bases, with 5 bases of the junction left unmatched. The CDR3 loop spans 13 amino acids. In nucleotides, the CDR3 is TGTGCCAGCAGCCTCTCCGGGACAGACGAGCAGTACTTC. Translation gives CASSLSGTDEQYF.

V and J are TRBV6-5 and TRBJ1-5; D call uncertain. The CDR3 runs to 13 residues. Germline V gives CDR1 MNHEY, CDR2 SVGAGI. Deletions cut 8 bases from V and 3 bases from J, with 11 bases between. The CDR3 nucleotides are TGTGCCAGCGGGAGACGGGACAATCAGCCCCAGCATTTT. Its translation: CASGRRDNQPQHF.

The J gene is TRBJ2-7, the V gene TRBV6-5, with D possibly being TRBD1 (6 bases). Trimming shortened V by 0 bases and J by 3 bases, and 15 bases separated the two germline ends. This CDR3 contains 16 residues. The germline CDR1 and CDR2 sequences are MNHEY and SVGAGI. The CDR3 loop reads CASSYSTQGRDYEQYF. CDR3 coding DNA: TGTGCCAGCAGTTACTCGACACAGGGAAGGGACTACGAGCAGTACTTC.

The genes are TRBV30 and TRBJ1-2, with no clear D. Trimming stripped 2 bases from V and 2 bases from J, with 12 bases between. The CDR3 totals 14 residues. The germline gives CDR1 GTSNPN, CDR2 SVGIG (reference sequence). The CDR3 DNA is TGTGCCTGGAGTCCACTTGGTCCCAACTATGGCTACACCTTC. Its translation: CAWSPLGPNYGYTF.

The J gene is TRBJ2-7, the V gene TRBV6-6, with unresolved D. This CDR3 is built from 18 residues. The germline gives CDR1 MNHNY, CDR2 SVGAGI (reference sequence). Trimming shortened V by 5 bases and J by 2 bases, and 25 bases separated the two germline ends. CDR3 DNA sequence: TGTGCCAGCAGTCTACGTCCTAACCCAATAATTCCCACCTACGAGCAGTACTTC. It specifies CASSLRPNPIIPTYEQYF.

In DNA form, the CDR3 reads TGTGCCAGCAGTTACTTCAACAGGCCGGGAGAGGGCTACACCTTC. It translates to CASSYFNRPGEGYTF. This chain joins TRBV6-5 and TRBJ1-2; a possible D gene is TRBD1 (5 bases). This CDR3 has 15 residues. The V end lost 1 base, the J end lost 8 bases, and 17 bases lay between the germline ends. In germline, CDR1 is MNHEY, CDR2 SVGAGI.

The V gene is TRBV9, the J gene TRBJ1-1, with 10 bases lining up with TRBD1. CDR1 is SGDLS, CDR2 YYNGEE, per germline. The CDR3 is 16 residues long. V gave up 3 bases and J gave up 1 base; unmatched junction bases: 6. The CDR3 nucleotides are TGTGCCAGCAGCGCCGGGACAGGGGTGGGGAACACTGAAGCTTTCTTT. Protein sequence: CASSAGTGVGNTEAFF.

The chain combines TRBV6-7 with TRBJ2-1, with TRBD1 matching over 9 bases. TRBV6-7 is an ORF, with its function uncertain. The junction had 7 bases not matched to a gene; V was cut back by 2 bases and J by 5 bases. The CDR3 totals 16 residues. The CDR3 loop is CASSYLGQGFHNEQFF. The CDR3 bases are TGTGCCAGCAGTTACCTGGGACAGGGATTCCACAATGAGCAGTTCTTC.

CDR3 sequence (DNA): TGCAGCGTGGGGACAGGGGGGCTGGGCGAGCAGTACTTC. Translating it yields CSVGTGGLGEQYF. V gene TRBV29-1 combines with J gene TRBJ2-7; 11 nucleotides agree with TRBD1. Germline V gives CDR1 SQVTM, CDR2 ANQGSEA. V shed 6 bases and J 6 bases; nucleotides not matched to a gene: 7. CDR3 length: 13 amino acids.

This clone has just one count. The J gene is TRBJ1-3, the V gene TRBV4-1; TRBD1 agrees at 9 bases. The CDR3 runs to 16 residues. The ends lost 4 bases at V and 3 bases at J; junction bases unmatched: 7. Germline CDR1 reads MGHRA; CDR2 reads YSYEKL. Here the CDR3 DNA reads TGCGCCAGCAGCCGTACCGGGACAGGGTTTGGAAACACCATATATTTT. As protein: CASSRTGTGFGNTIYF.

The rearrangement uses TRBV30 and TRBJ2-5; TRBD1 aligns across 8 bases. Germline CDR1 is GTSNPN and CDR2 is SVGIG (reference sequence). There are 16 residues in the CDR3. With 0 bases clipped from V and 4 bases from J, the junction kept 10 bases outside the gene matches. CDR3 region: CAWSVWGRGRRETQYF. In DNA, the CDR3 is TGTGCCTGGAGTGTATGGGGCAGGGGGCGAAGAGAGACCCAGTACTTC. Variable domain in full (rest from reference TRBV30 and TRBJ2-5): SQTIHQWPATLVQPVGSPLSLECTVEGTSNPNLYWYRQAAGRGLQLLFYSVGIGQISSEVPQNLSASRPQDRQFILSSKKLLLSDSGFYLCAWSVWGRGRRETQYFGPGTRLLVL.

The chain links TRBV28 to TRBJ1-2; D perhaps matches TRBD1 (5 bases). The CDR3 totals 13 residues. The germline gives CDR1 MDHEN, CDR2 SYDVKM. Trimming took 7 bases from V and 7 from J, leaving 16 bases between them. CDR3 residues: CASMVIGGVGYTF. CDR3 in DNA: TGTGCCAGCATGGTCATCGGGGGAGTTGGCTACACCTTC.

The V gene is TRBV12-5, the J gene TRBJ1-1, with D uncertain. The V and J ends lost 9 bases and 1 base respectively, with 6 bases between them. Germline V gene sequence: CDR1 LGHNT, CDR2 FRNRAP. The CDR3 consists of 11 residues. CDR3 residues: CASIKNTEAFF. For the CDR3, the DNA is TGTGCTAGCATCAAGAACACTGAAGCTTTCTTT.